The T cell receptor beta chain described here comes from a study of blood T cell repertoires in COVID-19. Study information: Researchers got acute and convalescent COVID-19 samples from the United States, Italy and Spain. PBMCs, B-cell-depleted T cells, or T cells provided the cDNA or gDNA that made up the material.

This CDR3 region has 14 residues. The germline gives CDR1 SNHLY, CDR2 FYNNEI. V lost 5 bases to trimming and J lost 7 bases; unmatched junction nucleotides: 5. The age range of participants was 18 to 89 years, with residence in about two dozen US areas. Grouping used clinical history reported by participants in a survey and questionnaire. Only in-frame clones appear in the TCRdb table, and some are missing; sequencing was by immunoSEQ multiplex PCR. The sample shows under 500,000 clones, nearly 90% of them seen only once. Sequences were obtained from PBMCs or T cells enriched from blood (not recorded which). This chain links TRBV2 with TRBJ1-6; 7 nucleotides match TRBD1. The sequence was collected from a woman aged 18-29 years with acute COVID-19. The CDR3 region is CASSPDRSNSPLHF. CDR3 coding DNA: TGTGCCAGCAGTCCGGACAGGAGCAATTCACCCCTCCACTTT.